Detailed here is one TCR beta chain. Its specificity is unknown. Trimming removed 2 bases from V and 0 bases from J, with 15 bases in between. This CDR3 region has 17 residues. Germline lookup yields CDR1 SGHRS and CDR2 YFSETQ. Here immunoSEQ multiplex PCR was the method, and the copy in TCRdb shows in-frame clones only, minus some. The sample yields approximately 60,000 clones, around 81% seen once. The record originates from a study of OX40 agonist ivuxolimab in advanced cancers. Study context: At 0.01 to 10 mg/kg, ivuxolimab was administered intravenously to patients every 2 weeks.

Whole-study findings and limits: What antigens the expanded peripheral T cells recognized was never established. On average, CD8+ T cells showed a greater number of expanded clones than CD4+. At 0.1 to 3.0 mg/kg and by week 6, clonal expansion occurred in CD4+ and CD8+ blood T cells.

This TCR came from an adult with an advanced solid tumor such as melanoma, head and neck, liver or kidney cancer. The sequencing here drew on CD4+ or CD8+ T cells sorted from blood, taken in a trial of the OX40 agonist ivuxolimab. The chain couples TRBV5-1 to TRBJ2-1, with D perhaps TRBD1 (7 bases). CDR3 loop: CASSFGGGGNSYNEQFF. CDR3 sequence (DNA): TGCGCCAGCAGCTTCGGAGGGGGCGGTAACTCCTACAATGAGCAGTTCTTC.